The clone carrying this T cell receptor beta chain was counted only a few times. Its specificity is unknown. The CDR3 has 18 residues. With 1 base clipped from V and 4 bases from J, the junction kept 13 bases outside the gene matches. CDR1 and CDR2 (germline): LGHDT, YNNKEL (reference sequence). The data derive from a study of identical twins. General observations from the study: The presence of invariant MAIT and iNKT cells could partly confound analyses of zero-insertion sequences.

TCRdb itself ran the 5' RACE reads through MiXCR, one entry per CDR3 protein. This sample yields roughly 350,000 distinct CDR3 sequences, of which approximately 9.1% are seen a single time; approximately 8.9% belongs to the top ten. Only healthy Caucasians were enrolled as donors. The sequence was collected from a woman aged 50 to 60 in good health. The chain uses TRBV3-1 and TRBJ2-1, with 7 bases matching TRBD2. Sample: naive T cells sorted from blood. The DNA for the CDR3 is TGTGCCAGCAGCCAAGTCCAGCGGGGCCCCTTTATGTACAATGAGCAGTTCTTC. Translated: CASSQVQRGPFMYNEQFF.